This paragraph reports one T cell receptor (beta chain). The target antigen is unknown. These data come from a study of T cells expressing NK-cell markers. Overall study context: Repertoire data for TCR beta were derived from sorted T cells (CD3+CD56+NKG2C+, CD3+CD56+NKG2C- and CD3+CD56-NKG2C+).

It was by 5'RACE template switching with UMIs that TCR beta cDNA was made. Reprocessing the 5' RACE reads, TCRdb reports a single entry for every CDR3 protein and omits DNA. The sample's table shows around 380,000 distinct CDR3 sequences. Study observations and caveats: Roughly six donors showed dominant NKG2C+ clonotypes comprising roughly 1.0-7.0% of their CD8+ T cells.

Germline CDR1 MNHEY, CDR2 SMNVEV (reference sequence). This CDR3 is built from 16 residues. What was sequenced was blood T cells: a sorted CD56 or NKG2C T cell subset, CD4+ or CD8+ T cells, or bulk PBMC T cells (not recorded which). The receptor's source is a woman in her forties or fifties in good health. The chain couples TRBV27 to TRBJ1-1; TCRdb selects TRBD1, and the lack of DNA leaves this call unchecked. CDR3: CASSLREFGGNTEAFF.